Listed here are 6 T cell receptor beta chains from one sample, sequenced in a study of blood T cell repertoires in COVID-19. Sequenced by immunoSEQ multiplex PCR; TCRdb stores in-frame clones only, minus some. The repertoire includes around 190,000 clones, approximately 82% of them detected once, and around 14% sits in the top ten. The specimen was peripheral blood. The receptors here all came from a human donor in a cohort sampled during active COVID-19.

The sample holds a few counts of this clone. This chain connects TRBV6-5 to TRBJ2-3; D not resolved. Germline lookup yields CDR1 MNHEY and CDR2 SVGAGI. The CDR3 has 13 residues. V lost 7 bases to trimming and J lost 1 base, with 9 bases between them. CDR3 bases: TGTGCCAGCACAGCGCCGCGCACAGATACGCAGTATTTT. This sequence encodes CASTAPRTDTQYF.

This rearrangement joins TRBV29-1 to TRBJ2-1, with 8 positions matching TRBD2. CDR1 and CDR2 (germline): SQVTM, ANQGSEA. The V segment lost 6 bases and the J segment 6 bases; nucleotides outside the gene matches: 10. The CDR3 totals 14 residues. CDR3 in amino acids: CSVGTRRGRNEQFF. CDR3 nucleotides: TGCAGCGTAGGGACTAGAAGGGGCCGCAATGAGCAGTTCTTC.

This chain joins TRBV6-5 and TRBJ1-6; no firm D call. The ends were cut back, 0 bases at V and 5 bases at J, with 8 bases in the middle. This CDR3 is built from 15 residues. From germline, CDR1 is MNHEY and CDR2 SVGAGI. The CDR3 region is CASSYSRENNSPLHF. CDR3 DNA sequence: TGTGCCAGCAGTTACTCCCGGGAAAATAATTCACCCCTCCACTTT.

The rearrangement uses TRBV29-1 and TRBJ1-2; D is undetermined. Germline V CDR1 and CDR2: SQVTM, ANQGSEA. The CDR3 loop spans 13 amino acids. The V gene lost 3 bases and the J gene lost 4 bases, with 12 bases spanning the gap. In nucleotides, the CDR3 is TGCAGCGTTGAGGGAGGAAAGGGCTATGGCTACACCTTC. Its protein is CSVEGGKGYGYTF.

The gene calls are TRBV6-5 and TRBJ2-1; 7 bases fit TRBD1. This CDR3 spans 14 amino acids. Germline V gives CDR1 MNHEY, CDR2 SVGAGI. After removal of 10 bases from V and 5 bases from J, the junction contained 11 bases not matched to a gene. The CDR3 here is CATNQQGPHNEQFF. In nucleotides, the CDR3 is TGTGCCACCAACCAACAGGGGCCCCACAATGAGCAGTTCTTC.

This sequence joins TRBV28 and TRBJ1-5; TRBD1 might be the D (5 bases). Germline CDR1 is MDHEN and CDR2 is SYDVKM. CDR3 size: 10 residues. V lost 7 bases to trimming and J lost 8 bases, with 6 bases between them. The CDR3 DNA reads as TGTGCCAGCAAAGGGGAGCCCCAGCATTTT. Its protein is CASKGEPQHF. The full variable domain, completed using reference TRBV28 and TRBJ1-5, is DVKVTQSSRYLVKRTGEKVFLECVQDMDHENMFWYRQDPGLGLRLIYFSYDVKMKEKGDIPEGYSVSREKKERFSLILESASTNQTSMYLCASKGEPQHFGDGTRLSIL.